The next 21 T cell receptor beta chains were all read from a single sample in a study of T-cell memory formation after mild COVID-19. TCRdb redid the calling of the 5' RACE reads with MiXCR, one entry per CDR3 protein. The data contain about 360,000 distinct CDR3 sequences, 10% to 15% of them singletons. The sample was PBMCs or a T cell subset sorted from them (not recorded which). The origin of the receptors is a man aged 18 to 30 who had mild COVID-19 (a few samples of this study predate the infection). Cell type and time point are not known.

This clonotype was detected many times. The J gene is TRBJ2-1, the V gene TRBV7-2; D might be TRBD1 (7 bases). V shed 6 bases and J shed 8 bases, with 14 bases lying between them. The CDR3 has 13 amino acids. Per the germline V gene, CDR1 is SGHTA and CDR2 is FQGNSA. CDR3 residues: CASRSGGKDEQFF. The CDR3 DNA follows: TGTGCCAGCAGATCAGGGGGGAAGGATGAGCAGTTCTTC.

The chain employs TRBV5-1 and TRBJ1-5, with D maybe TRBD1 (6 bases). The CDR3 consists of 15 residues. From germline, CDR1 is SGHRS and CDR2 YFSETQ. Trimming stripped 0 bases from V and 7 bases from J, with 14 bases between. CDR3 in amino acids: CASSLDKGVRQPQHF. CDR3 DNA: TGCGCCAGCAGCTTGGATAAGGGGGTAAGGCAGCCCCAGCATTTT.

This clonotype occurred many times. The rearrangement joins TRBV5-8 to TRBJ1-6; D is unresolved. The CDR3 sequence is 15 residues long. Germline V CDR1 and CDR2: SGHTS, YDEGEE. V was pared by 2 bases and J by 8 bases, with 14 bases between. CDR3 loop: CASSFLGPSDSPLHF. The CDR3 region has the DNA TGTGCCAGCAGCTTTTTAGGACCGTCGGATTCACCCCTCCACTTT.

The chain employs TRBV24-1 and TRBJ2-1; 8 bases line up with TRBD2. V was pared by 9 bases and J by 4 bases, with 10 bases of the junction left unmatched. Germline values: CDR1 KGHDR, CDR2 SFDVKD. The CDR3 is 15 residues long. DNA of the CDR3: TGTGCCACCTTTCCCGCGGGGGGCCGATACAATGAGCAGTTCTTC. This encodes CATFPAGGRYNEQFF.

This clonotype has only a few counts. The gene calls are TRBV7-2 and TRBJ2-1; 7 nucleotides align to TRBD2. Germline V gene sequence: CDR1 SGHTA, CDR2 FQGNSA. V lost 5 bases to trimming and J lost 8 bases; unmatched junction nucleotides: 9. The CDR3 has 14 amino acids. This CDR3 reads CASSQYWGGDEQFF. DNA of the CDR3: TGTGCCAGCAGCCAGTATTGGGGGGGAGATGAGCAGTTCTTC.

This clonotype was found a few times. The rearrangement uses TRBV20-1 and TRBJ2-7, with TRBD2 identical over 10 bases. CDR3 size: 15 residues. Germline values: CDR1 DFQATT, CDR2 SNEGSKA (reference sequence). The V and J ends lost 0 bases and 2 bases, in that order; junction bases with no gene match: 4. CDR3 loop: CSARDLAGETYEQYF. CDR3 nucleotide sequence: TGCAGTGCTAGAGACCTAGCGGGGGAGACCTACGAGCAGTACTTC.

There are many counts of this clonotype. V gene TRBV4-2 combines with J gene TRBJ1-2; D is possibly TRBD1 (5 bases). The CDR3 extends over 14 amino acids. Germline CDR1 and CDR2: LGHNA and YNFKEQ. The germline V and J ends were trimmed by 0 bases and 4 bases, with 9 bases remaining between them. In nucleotides, the CDR3 is TGTGCCAGCAGCCAAGATAAGGGGAGCTATGGCTACACCTTC. Its translation is CASSQDKGSYGYTF.

In its sample, this clonotype was seen a few times. The junction shows a germline mismatch at one end, possibly a read error. V usage is TRBV12-3 or TRBV12-4 and J usage is TRBJ2-1; tentatively, D is TRBD1 (5 bases). The CDR3 is made up of 13 amino acids. The CDR3 nucleotides read TGTGCCAGCGGTTTTGACAGCGCCAATGAGCAGTTCTTC. As protein: CASGFDSANEQFF.

A few counts support this clonotype. This chain joins TRBV7-9 and TRBJ2-5, with 7 positions matching TRBD1. This CDR3 is 15 amino acids long. V was clipped by 3 bases and J by 5 bases; unmatched bases: 9. Germline-derived CDR1 and CDR2 are SEHNR and FQNEAQ (reference sequence). The CDR3 DNA follows: TGTGCCAGCAGCTTCCGACAGGGTCCGGGGGAGACCCAGTACTTC. Translation gives CASSFRQGPGETQYF.

To note about this clonotype: A much larger clone is a single base away; this may be a read error. This chain uses TRBV5-1 with TRBJ2-7, with unresolved D. Germline V CDR1 and CDR2: SGHRS, YFSETQ. This CDR3 is built from 14 residues. This CDR3 reads CASSLAIEFVEKYF. Here the CDR3 DNA reads TGCGCCAGCAGCTTAGCCATCGAGTTCGTCGAGAAGTACTTC.

This chain links TRBV7-3 with TRBJ2-1; D is uncertain. The CDR3 is made up of 15 amino acids. In germline, CDR1 is SGHTA, CDR2 FQGTGA. Deletions cut 5 bases from V and 0 bases from J, with 11 bases between. The CDR3 bases are TGTGCCAGCAGCCCCCGCTTTAGCTCCTACAATGAGCAGTTCTTC. Its protein is CASSPRFSSYNEQFF.

For this clonotype: A much larger clonotype is one base distant, so this may be a read error. This chain links TRBV4-3 with TRBJ2-7; D is undetermined. Trimming cost V 2 bases and J 4 bases, with 9 bases left between them. This CDR3 has 13 amino acids. Germline V gene lookup returns CDR1 LGHNA and CDR2 YSLEER. CDR3 sequence reads: CASSQCWGYEQYF. As DNA, the CDR3 is TGCGCCAGCAGCCAATGCTGGGGTTACGAGCAGTACTTC.

This clonotype was picked up a small number of times. V is TRBV12-3 or TRBV12-4 and J is TRBJ2-7; TRBD1 agrees at 9 bases. This CDR3 has 16 amino acids. V trimming: 5 bases; J trimming: 5 bases; junction bases outside the gene matches: 13. The CDR3, as DNA: TGTGCCAGCAGTCCCAAGGGTTGGGACAGGGTGAACGAGCAGTACTTC. It codes for CASSPKGWDRVNEQYF.

This clonotype occurred many times. The chain couples TRBV4-1 to TRBJ1-1; no reliable D call. The CDR3 runs 16 residues. Trimming cost V 0 bases and J 1 base, with 12 bases left between them. Germline V gives CDR1 MGHRA, CDR2 YSYEKL. CDR3 sequence reads: CASSQDRRAGNTEAFF. The CDR3 DNA sequence: TGCGCCAGCAGCCAAGATCGAAGGGCCGGGAACACTGAAGCTTTCTTT.

The chain has TRBV28 and TRBJ1-1, with D possibly being TRBD1 (5 bases). Germline V gene data show CDR1 as MDHEN and CDR2 as SYDVKM. This CDR3 has 14 amino acids. With 2 bases removed from V and 10 bases from J, the gap between germline ends came to 17 bases. DNA of the CDR3: TGTGCCAGCAGTTTACCCGATACAGGCGTTGGAGCTTTCTTT. This gives the protein CASSLPDTGVGAFF.

The genes are TRBV5-8 and TRBJ1-4; D is undetermined. CDR1 is SGHTS, CDR2 YDEGEE, per germline. The CDR3 has 15 residues. Deletions cut 4 bases from V and 0 bases from J, with 10 bases between. Written as DNA, the CDR3 is TGTGCCAGCAGCCGGGAGACCTCAACTAATGAAAAACTGTTTTTT. It is translated as CASSRETSTNEKLFF.

This sequence joins TRBV7-9 and TRBJ2-5; possible D gene TRBD2, 6 bases. The germline gives CDR1 SEHNR, CDR2 FQNEAQ (reference sequence). CDR3 length equals 13 residues. V lost 2 bases, J lost 4 bases, and 8 bases lay in between. DNA for the CDR3: TGTGCCAGCAGCTTATCGGGGGTAGAGACCCAGTACTTC. Its translation is CASSLSGVETQYF.

V usage is TRBV5-1 and J usage is TRBJ2-2; maybe TRBD1 (6 bases). Germline CDR1 SGHRS, CDR2 YFSETQ. The V and J ends lost 5 bases and 6 bases respectively, with 17 bases between them. This CDR3 is 15 amino acids long. The CDR3 here is CASRVFATGAGELFF. For the CDR3, the DNA is TGCGCCAGCAGAGTGTTCGCGACAGGTGCCGGGGAGCTGTTTTTT.

The V gene is TRBV27, the J gene TRBJ1-2; no firm D call. CDR1 MNHEY and CDR2 SMNVEV come from the germline V gene (reference sequence). V was trimmed by 4 bases and J by 7 bases, leaving 10 bases between them. The CDR3 has 12 residues. This chain's CDR3 is CASSSGNGGYTF. The CDR3 DNA reads as TGTGCCAGCAGTTCTGGGAATGGTGGCTACACCTTC.

This sequence joins TRBV7-2 and TRBJ2-3; D is unclear. Germline assignment: CDR1 SGHTA and CDR2 FQGNSA. The CDR3 totals 14 residues. The ends were cut back, 5 bases at V and 2 bases at J, with 11 bases in the middle. The CDR3 DNA sequence: TGTGCCAGCAGCCCCCTCCAACACACAGATACGCAGTATTTT. It specifies CASSPLQHTDTQYF. Full variable domain (outside the CDR3, taken from reference TRBV7-2 and TRBJ2-3): GAGVSQSPSNKVTEKGKDVELRCDPISGHTALYWYRQSLGQGLEFLIYFQGNSAPDKSGLPSDRFSAERTGGSVSTLTIQRTQQEDSAVYLCASSPLQHTDTQYFGPGTRLTVL.

The V call is TRBV24-1, the J call TRBJ2-2, with D possibly being TRBD2 (5 bases). The germline V gene has CDR1 KGHDR and CDR2 SFDVKD. This CDR3 is 15 amino acids long. V was trimmed by 9 bases and J by 6 bases, leaving 19 bases between them. The CDR3 DNA follows: TGTGCCACCGGCTCGGCGGCCCTCGGGGCCGGGGAGCTGTTTTTT. This encodes CATGSAALGAGELFF.